This T cell receptor beta chain was captured in a study of Graves' ophthalmopathy and Graves' hyperthyroidism. Study-wide findings and caveats: Detected in blood as well were most expanded thyroid clonotypes with frequency above 0.001.

The table lists this clonotype with many counts. Its antigen is still unknown. Trimming left V 7 bases short and J 0 bases short, with 7 bases between. Germline V CDR1 and CDR2: MNHEY, SVGEGT. The CDR3 totals 13 residues. Excluded were patients with other autoimmune diseases, uncontrolled infections, pregnancy or lactation. The TCR beta CDR3 regions underwent amplification from RNA transcripts. An opening RT-PCR round employed HTBI primers and preceded a second-round multiplex PCR. TCRdb processed the multiplex PCR reads anew with MiXCR; each CDR3 protein has one entry. This repertoire shows about 400,000 distinct CDR3 sequences, about 18% found once; its top ten account for roughly 1.5%.

Sequencing input: peripheral blood. The clonotype comes from a woman younger than 30 with Graves' ophthalmopathy. The chain links TRBV6-2 or TRBV6-3 to TRBJ1-5; no firm D call. The CDR3 DNA follows: TGTGCCAGCACCTATTATAGCAATCAGCCCCAGCATTTT. Protein sequence: CASTYYSNQPQHF.